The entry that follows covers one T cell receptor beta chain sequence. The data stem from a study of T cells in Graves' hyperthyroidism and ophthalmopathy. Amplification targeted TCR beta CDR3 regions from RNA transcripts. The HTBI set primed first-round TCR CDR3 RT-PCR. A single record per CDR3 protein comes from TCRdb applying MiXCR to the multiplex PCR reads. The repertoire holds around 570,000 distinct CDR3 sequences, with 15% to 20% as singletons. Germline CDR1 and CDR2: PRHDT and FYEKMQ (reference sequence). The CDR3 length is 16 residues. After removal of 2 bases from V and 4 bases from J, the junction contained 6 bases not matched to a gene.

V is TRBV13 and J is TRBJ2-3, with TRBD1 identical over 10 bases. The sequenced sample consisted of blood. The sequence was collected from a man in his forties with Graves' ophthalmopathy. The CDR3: CASSLLGTGAADTQYF. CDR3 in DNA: TGTGCCAGCAGCTTACTAGGGACAGGGGCAGCAGATACGCAGTATTTT.